The 20 T cell receptor beta chains below all came from one sample that was sequenced in a study of shared clonotypes between healthy human individuals. Method: immunoSEQ multiplex PCR; TCRdb's copy keeps in-frame clones and lacks some. The repertoire includes over 2,000,000 clones, approximately 92% of them detected once, and about 1.7% sits in the top ten. Naive CD8 cells lacked CD45RO and underwent positive selection for CCR7, leaving out terminally differentiated effector memory CD45RA+ cells. The specimen sequenced was naive CD8+ T cells from PBMCs. These receptors originate from a man aged 18 to 30 in good health. Some clones in this sample may be carry-over from other donors' samples.

V gene TRBV4-1 combines with J gene TRBJ2-1; D might be TRBD2 (6 bases). Germline lookup yields CDR1 MGHRA and CDR2 YSYEKL. The V gene lost 3 bases and the J gene lost 7 bases, with 16 bases spanning the gap. The CDR3 has 15 residues. CDR3 amino acids: CASSHWGKEGNEQFF. The CDR3 nucleotides read TGCGCCAGCAGCCACTGGGGGAAGGAGGGGAATGAGCAGTTCTTC.

J is TRBJ1-1 and V is TRBV27; TRBD1 agrees at 9 bases. Germline V gene lookup returns CDR1 MNHEY and CDR2 SMNVEV (reference sequence). Germline trimming cut 5 bases from V and 10 bases from J; bases unmatched to any gene: 17. The CDR3 totals 16 residues. CDR3 sequence (DNA): TGTGCCAGCAGTACCTCTGGACAGGGGCGAGGAATGGGAGCTTTCTTT. Its translation is CASSTSGQGRGMGAFF.

Comment on this clone: An end of the junction differs from the germline gene, which may be a read error. The genes are TRBV29-1 and TRBJ2-7; D gene uncertain. Germline assignment: CDR1 SQVTM and CDR2 ANQGSEA. This CDR3 region has 12 residues. The CDR3 region is CSVAETSNEQYF. CDR3 nucleotide sequence: TGCAGCGTCGCGGAGACCTCCAACGAGCAGTACTTC.

The V and J genes are TRBV15 and TRBJ2-7, with D tentatively TRBD2 (5 bases). Looked up from germline, CDR1 is LNHNV and CDR2 is YYDKDF (reference sequence). This CDR3 region has 14 residues. V was shortened by 0 bases and J by 6 bases, with 12 bases between the two germline ends. The DNA for the CDR3 is TGTGCCACCAGCAGAGATTTGGGAGAGGCCGAGCAGTACTTC. Amino acid sequence: CATSRDLGEAEQYF.

The V gene is TRBV9, the J gene TRBJ2-1; maybe TRBD1 (5 bases). CDR3 size: 15 residues. The germline V gene has CDR1 SGDLS and CDR2 YYNGEE. V was pared by 4 bases and J by 4 bases, with 15 bases between. CDR3 in amino acids: CASSRYQGHYNEQFF. DNA of the CDR3: TGTGCCAGCAGCCGGTATCAGGGTCATTACAATGAGCAGTTCTTC.

The chain couples TRBV27 to TRBJ2-3; D ambiguous. In germline, CDR1 is MNHEY, CDR2 SMNVEV (reference sequence). Trimming cost V 6 bases and J 0 bases, with 22 bases left between them. This CDR3 has 18 residues. The CDR3 here is CASSSIDRGRSSTDTQYF. CDR3 in DNA: TGTGCCAGCAGCTCAATAGATCGCGGTCGATCTAGCACAGATACGCAGTATTTT.

The CDR3 sequence: CASSVGGSGQPQHF. Here the CDR3 DNA reads TGTGCCAGCAGCGTAGGTGGGAGTGGACAGCCCCAGCATTTT. The J gene is TRBJ1-5, the V gene TRBV9; no reliable D call. Trimming took 0 bases from V and 7 from J, leaving 11 bases between them. The CDR3 is made up of 14 amino acids. The germline V gene encodes CDR1 SGDLS and CDR2 YYNGEE.

The rearrangement uses TRBV6-5 and TRBJ2-1; TRBD2 aligns across 7 bases. The CDR3 has 15 residues. Germline V gives CDR1 MNHEY, CDR2 SVGAGI. V lost 2 bases and J lost 10; bases outside the gene matches: 11. In DNA, the CDR3 is TGTGCCAGCAGTTACGCACTCAATAGCGGGTTAGAGCAGTTCTTC. Translation gives CASSYALNSGLEQFF.

The V gene is TRBV5-6, the J gene TRBJ1-4; D remains ambiguous. V dropped 4 bases and J dropped 5 bases, with 12 bases sitting between them. Germline V gene data show CDR1 as SGHDT and CDR2 as YYEEEE. This CDR3 region has 14 residues. The DNA of the CDR3 is TGTGCCAGCAGCCCGACACCGAAGAATGAAAAACTGTTTTTT. Protein product: CASSPTPKNEKLFF. Based on the CDR3 plus reference TRBV5-6 and TRBJ1-4, the full variable domain is DAGVTQSPTHLIKTRGQQVTLRCSPKSGHDTVSWYQQALGQGPQFIFQYYEEEERQRGNFPDRFSGHQFPNYSSELNVNALLLGDSALYLCASSPTPKNEKLFFGSGTQLSVL.

The V gene is TRBV28, the J gene TRBJ2-3; D remains ambiguous. The ends were cut back, 5 bases at V and 2 bases at J, with 5 bases in the middle. The CDR3 spans 12 residues. CDR1 is MDHEN, CDR2 SYDVKM, per germline. CDR3 region: CASSGLTDTQYF. In DNA, the CDR3 is TGTGCCAGCAGTGGCCTCACAGATACGCAGTATTTT.

This clone was counted once. The gene calls are TRBV7-9 and TRBJ2-7; 7 bases map to TRBD2. The CDR3 spans 13 residues. Germline CDR1 and CDR2: SEHNR and FQNEAQ (reference sequence). V lost 11 bases to trimming and J lost 3 bases; unmatched junction nucleotides: 10. The CDR3 coding sequence is TGTGCCTCGTGGGCTAGCGGAGACTACGAGCAGTACTTC. Amino acid sequence: CASWASGDYEQYF.

The gene calls are TRBV13 and TRBJ2-7; the D is unclear. The CDR3 has 13 residues. Trimming cost V 0 bases and J 3 bases, with 6 bases left between them. CDR1 PRHDT and CDR2 FYEKMQ come from the germline V gene (reference sequence). CDR3 sequence reads: CASSLGRRYEQYF. DNA for the CDR3: TGTGCCAGCAGCTTAGGACGGCGCTACGAGCAGTACTTC.

The chain employs TRBV30 and TRBJ1-6; D is undetermined. This CDR3 has 13 amino acids. Germline V gene sequence: CDR1 GTSNPN, CDR2 SVGIG (reference sequence). V lost 3 bases and J 8 bases, leaving 11 bases between the germline ends. CDR3 in DNA: TGTGCCTGGAGGGGAGCGAGGGATTCACCCCTCCACTTT. Amino acid sequence: CAWRGARDSPLHF.

This rearrangement joins TRBV28 to TRBJ1-1, with D perhaps TRBD1 (5 bases). Trimming took 5 bases from V and 6 from J, leaving 19 bases between them. CDR3 length: 15 amino acids. CDR1 MDHEN and CDR2 SYDVKM come from the germline V gene. The CDR3 DNA reads TGTGCCAGCAGTCCCCCAGGGAGGAATGGAGCTGAAGCTTTCTTT. Translation: CASSPPGRNGAEAFF.

Comments on this clone: Other DNA variants within this sample encode the same CDR3. This chain links TRBV6-5 with TRBJ2-1; 7 bases agree with TRBD2. The germline CDR1 and CDR2 sequences are MNHEY and SVGAGI. Trimming at V came to 2 bases and at J to 2 bases, leaving 3 bases not matched to a gene. The CDR3 contains 15 residues. This CDR3 reads CASSYVGGPYNEQFF. The CDR3 nucleotides read TGTGCCAGCAGTTACGTGGGAGGGCCCTACAATGAGCAGTTCTTC.

The rearrangement links TRBV6-1 to TRBJ1-1; the D is unclear. The CDR3 spans 13 residues. Germline V lookup: CDR1 MNHNS, CDR2 SASEGT. Between the trimmed V and J ends, which lost 8 bases and 7 bases, there was a span of 17 bases. This CDR3 is CASQREYLYEAFF. The CDR3 DNA reads TGTGCCAGCCAAAGGGAGTATTTATATGAAGCTTTCTTT.

The table lists this clone with a count of one. The chain recombines TRBV6-6 with TRBJ1-6, with D possibly matching TRBD1 (6 bases). Germline V gene sequence: CDR1 MNHNY, CDR2 SVGAGI (reference sequence). V was cut by 5 bases and J by 18 bases, with 14 bases left in between. The length of the CDR3 is 11 residues. The CDR3 loop is CASSTGQNNHF. The CDR3 nucleotides read TGTGCCAGCAGTACCGGACAGAATAACCACTTT.

The V call is TRBV7-2, the J call TRBJ2-7; D is perhaps TRBD1 (5 bases). Germline values: CDR1 SGHTA, CDR2 FQGNSA. The CDR3 covers 12 residues. Trimming took off 5 bases at V and 3 bases at J, with 8 bases between the two ends. The CDR3 here is CASSPRDYEQYF. As DNA, the CDR3 is TGTGCCAGCAGCCCCAGGGACTACGAGCAGTACTTC.

The chain recombines TRBV7-3 with TRBJ2-6; 7 bases line up with TRBD2. Germline trimming cut 5 bases from V and 0 bases from J; bases unmatched to any gene: 13. The CDR3 extends over 19 amino acids. CDR1 is SGHTA, CDR2 FQGTGA, per germline. The CDR3 is CASSGGRATKSSGANVLTF. The DNA of the CDR3 is TGTGCCAGCAGCGGTGGGAGGGCCACAAAGAGCTCTGGGGCCAACGTCCTGACTTTC.

The rearrangement uses TRBV29-1 and TRBJ2-1; 10 nucleotides agree with TRBD2. The CDR3 spans 13 residues. V shed 3 bases and J 10 bases; nucleotides not matched to a gene: 6. The germline gives CDR1 SQVTM, CDR2 ANQGSEA. CDR3 protein: CSVERASGSEQFF. In nucleotides, the CDR3 is TGCAGCGTTGAGAGGGCTAGCGGGAGCGAGCAGTTCTTC.